These 24 T cell receptor beta chains were all obtained from the same sample, sequenced in a study of blood T cells in healthy people across ages. Then a second PCR, running roughly 7 to 11 cycles, was carried out with a sample-barcoded 5' primer and a J-beta primer mix. Via MiXCR, TCRdb re-called the 5' RACE reads, giving one row per CDR3 protein. The sample contains hundreds of thousands of distinct CDR3 sequences, under 40% of which appear only once. Source material: blood. The receptors originated from a man younger than 35 in good health.

The V gene is TRBV6-2 or TRBV6-3, the J gene TRBJ1-6; D gene unclear. V shed 4 bases and J shed 18 bases, with 10 bases lying between them. The CDR3 is 10 amino acids. Germline loops: CDR1 MNHEY, CDR2 SVGEGT. CDR3 region: CASSSPPPHF. DNA of the CDR3: TGTGCCAGCAGTTCCCCCCCTCCCCACTTT.

The CDR3: CASSRNAGGNEQFF. DNA of the CDR3: TGCGCCAGCAGCCGAAATGCGGGAGGCAATGAGCAGTTCTTC. The gene calls are TRBV5-1 and TRBJ2-1, with 8 bases lining up with TRBD2. The CDR3 has 14 amino acids. Germline V gene data show CDR1 as SGHRS and CDR2 as YFSETQ. The V gene end was trimmed by 4 bases and the J gene end by 6 bases; junction bases not matched to a gene: 6.

This chain joins TRBV7-3 and TRBJ2-7; either TRBD1 or TRBD2 may supply D (5 bases each). Germline CDR1 SGHTA, CDR2 FQGTGA. V dropped 2 bases and J dropped 7 bases, with 18 bases sitting between them. The CDR3 spans 15 residues. The CDR3 nucleotides read TGTGCCAGCAGCTTAGGGACGGGGAATTACAATGAGCAGTACTTC. Protein: CASSLGTGNYNEQYF.

This clonotype was detected only a few times. The chain recombines TRBV7-2 with TRBJ1-2; D is uncertain. Germline-derived CDR1 and CDR2 are SGHTA and FQGNSA. The CDR3 spans 12 residues. Trimming took off 3 bases at V and 12 bases at J, with 14 bases between the two ends. In DNA form, the CDR3 reads TGTGCCAGCAGCTTGAGGGCGGAGACACACACCTTC. Residues: CASSLRAETHTF. The entire variable domain, with the rest obtained from reference TRBV7-2 and TRBJ1-2, is as follows: GAGVSQSPSNKVTEKGKDVELRCDPISGHTALYWYRQSLGQGLEFLIYFQGNSAPDKSGLPSDRFSAERTGGSVSTLTIQRTQQEDSAVYLCASSLRAETHTFGSGTRLTVV.

This clonotype was seen many times. This CDR3 is CSALADTDTQYF. The DNA of the CDR3 is TGCAGTGCCCTAGCGGACACAGATACGCAGTATTTT. V and J are TRBV20-1 and TRBJ2-3; 7 bases fit TRBD2. V was clipped by 6 bases and J by 2 bases; unmatched bases: 2. The CDR3 has 12 amino acids. From germline, CDR1 is DFQATT and CDR2 SNEGSKA (reference sequence).

V and J are TRBV5-1 and TRBJ1-3; no clear D gene. Looked up from germline, CDR1 is SGHRS and CDR2 is YFSETQ. The CDR3 length is 15 residues. V lost 1 base and J 0 bases, leaving 8 bases between the germline ends. The CDR3 here is CASSLMAASGNTIYF. For the CDR3, the DNA is TGCGCCAGCAGCTTGATGGCGGCCTCTGGAAACACCATATATTTT.

The chain combines TRBV14 with TRBJ1-6, with TRBD1 matching over 8 bases. The length of the CDR3 is 15 residues. With 4 bases clipped from V and 6 bases from J, the junction kept 5 bases outside the gene matches. The germline V gene encodes CDR1 SGHDN and CDR2 FVKESK. The CDR3 sequence: CASSPGQAANSPLHF. In DNA form, the CDR3 reads TGTGCCAGCAGCCCGGGACAGGCGGCTAATTCACCCCTCCACTTT. Drawing the rest from reference TRBV14 and TRBJ1-6, the complete variable domain is EAGVTQFPSHSVIEKGQTVTLRCDPISGHDNLYWYRRVMGKEIKFLLHFVKESKQDESGMPNNRFLAERTGGTYSTLKVQPAELEDSGVYFCASSPGQAANSPLHFGNGTRLTVT.

This clonotype has just a few counts. The chain joins TRBV27 to TRBJ2-1; D is tentatively TRBD1 or TRBD2 (7 bases each). The J call is in doubt because the DNA end fits TRBJ2-7 better. Germline-derived CDR1 and CDR2 are MNHEY and SMNVEV (reference sequence). This CDR3 comprises 18 residues. CDR3 DNA sequence: TGTGCCAGCAGTTTGGGTCAGGGGGGGGGGCGATCCTACAATGAGCAGTACTTC. This codes for CASSLGQGGGRSYNEQYF.

The rearrangement joins TRBV5-6 to TRBJ1-1; D gene unclear. The germline CDR1 and CDR2 sequences are SGHDT and YYEEEE. With 4 bases removed from V and 4 bases from J, the gap between germline ends came to 23 bases. The CDR3 consists of 17 residues. In DNA form, the CDR3 reads TGTGCCAGCAGCCCAAGACCCGGTACCTTCCGGGGCACTGAAGCTTTCTTT. Translated, it gives CASSPRPGTFRGTEAFF.

Note on this clonotype: A read error is possible here, since a much larger clone lies one base away. This chain connects TRBV7-2 to TRBJ2-5; either TRBD1 or TRBD2 may fit D (5 bases each). Germline V CDR1 and CDR2: SGHTA, FQGNSA. The V and J ends lost 7 bases and 11 bases respectively, with 20 bases between them. The CDR3 totals 13 residues. The CDR3 nucleotides read TGTGCCAGCACCCAGACAGACTACAATGAGCAGTACTTC. Translating gives CASTQTDYNEQYF. The complete variable domain, with remaining parts taken from reference TRBV7-2 and TRBJ2-5, reads GAGVSQSPSNKVTEKGKDVELRCDPISGHTALYWYRQSLGQGLEFLIYFQGNSAPDKSGLPSDRFSAERTGGSVSTLTIQRTQQEDSAVYLCASTQTDYNEQYFGPGTRLLVL.

In this sample, this clonotype turned up once. This chain uses TRBV7-9 with TRBJ1-2, with TRBD1 identical over 7 bases. V lost 5 bases, J lost 4 bases, and 10 bases stayed unmatched. There are 15 residues in the CDR3. Germline loops: CDR1 SEHNR, CDR2 FQNEAQ (reference sequence). This CDR3 is CASSILGEGAYGYTF. CDR3 nucleotide sequence: TGTGCCAGCAGCATTCTCGGGGAGGGGGCCTATGGCTACACCTTC.

This clonotype was picked up a small number of times. The V and J genes are TRBV10-3 and TRBJ2-5; TRBD1 agrees at 8 bases. The CDR3 runs to 14 residues. Trimming at V came to 2 bases and at J to 5 bases, leaving 4 bases not matched to a gene. Germline V gene lookup returns CDR1 ENHRY and CDR2 SYGVKD. The CDR3 loop is CAISEDTGGETQYF. CDR3 coding DNA: TGTGCCATCAGTGAGGACACAGGGGGGGAGACCCAGTACTTC.

The rearrangement links TRBV12-3 or TRBV12-4 to TRBJ2-1; 8 bases fit TRBD1. The CDR3 totals 14 residues. Losses at the gene ends were 5 bases for V and 6 bases for J; bases not matched to a gene: 6. The CDR3 here is CASSVDRDFNEQFF. CDR3 DNA: TGTGCCAGCAGTGTGGACAGGGATTTCAATGAGCAGTTCTTC.

The V gene is TRBV10-3, the J gene TRBJ2-3; tentatively, D is TRBD1 or TRBD2 (5 bases each). V was trimmed by 6 bases and J by 7 bases, leaving 20 bases between them. The CDR3 extends over 15 amino acids. CDR1 is ENHRY, CDR2 SYGVKD, per germline. The DNA of the CDR3 is TGTGCCATCAGCGGAACCGGGGACGAAACGAATACGCAGTATTTT. Amino acid sequence: CAISGTGDETNTQYF.

In the case of this clonotype: A single base separates this from a much larger clone, so it may be a read error. V is TRBV10-3 and J is TRBJ2-7; possibly TRBD2 for D (5 bases). Trimming stripped 6 bases from V and 5 bases from J, with 20 bases between. This CDR3 is built from 15 residues. Germline assignment: CDR1 ENHRY and CDR2 SYGVKD. The CDR3 loop is CAIRDITGKNDEQYF. CDR3 in DNA: TGTGCCATCAGGGATATTACCGGGAAAAACGACGAGCAGTACTTC.

As to this clonotype: A much more abundant neighbour one base away suggests this may be a read error. The V gene is TRBV5-1, the J gene TRBJ2-3; no clear D gene. The CDR3 extends over 15 amino acids. The germline CDR1 and CDR2 sequences are SGHRS and YFSETQ. The CDR3 DNA is TGCGCCAACAGCCGACCCGGAGAGGCCACAGATACGCAGTATTTT. It yields the protein CANSRPGEATDTQYF.

The chain has TRBV10-3 and TRBJ1-5, with 8 bases fitting TRBD1. The V segment lost 10 bases and the J segment 2 bases; nucleotides outside the gene matches: 10. Germline V gene sequence: CDR1 ENHRY, CDR2 SYGVKD. The CDR3 consists of 15 residues. CDR3 bases: TGTGCCACAAGAGGACAGGGTCAAGGCAATCAGCCCCAGCATTTT. This encodes CATRGQGQGNQPQHF.

The J gene is TRBJ1-4, the V gene TRBV5-5; D gene uncertain. The germline CDR1 and CDR2 sequences are SGHKS and YYEKEE (reference sequence). With 1 base removed from V and 0 bases from J, the gap between germline ends came to 10 bases. The CDR3 has 16 amino acids. The CDR3 protein is CASSLLGIATNEKLFF. The CDR3 region has the DNA TGTGCCAGCAGCTTGTTGGGGATTGCAACTAATGAAAAACTGTTTTTT.

This chain joins TRBV6-4 and TRBJ2-3; no clear D. V lost 2 bases and J 1 base, leaving 13 bases between the germline ends. Germline-derived CDR1 and CDR2 are MRHNA and SNTAGT. The CDR3 extends over 16 amino acids. This CDR3 reads CASSDGRAPGTDTQYF. The CDR3 region has the DNA TGTGCCAGCAGTGACGGCCGGGCCCCTGGCACAGATACGCAGTATTTT.

This clonotype was seen a few times. The chain couples TRBV2 to TRBJ1-2; possibly TRBD1 for D (5 bases). The V end lost 3 bases, the J end lost 7 bases, and 15 bases lay between the germline ends. This CDR3 region has 14 residues. Germline values: CDR1 SNHLY, CDR2 FYNNEI. CDR3 amino acids: CASSDLGRGLGYTF. For the CDR3, the DNA is TGTGCCAGCAGTGACCTGGGAAGGGGCCTTGGCTACACCTTC.

This clonotype was seen a handful of times. This chain links TRBV6-2 or TRBV6-3 with TRBJ2-1; perhaps TRBD1 as D (5 bases). Germline-derived CDR1 and CDR2 are MNHEY and SVGEGT. V was clipped by 6 bases and J by 8 bases, with 29 bases between them. The CDR3 sequence is 18 residues long. CDR3: CASSPVTLARDGGDEQFF. CDR3 coding DNA: TGTGCCAGCAGCCCGGTTACTCTGGCCAGGGATGGCGGCGATGAGCAGTTCTTC.

In its sample, this clonotype was seen a few times. V usage is TRBV5-1 and J usage is TRBJ2-4; D might be TRBD2 (6 bases). CDR3 size: 15 residues. V gave up 3 bases and J gave up 0 bases, with 10 bases separating them. Germline CDR1 and CDR2: SGHRS and YFSETQ. CDR3 sequence (DNA): TGCGCCAGCAGCTCGGGACTTGGAGCCAAAAACATTCAGTACTTC. Translating it yields CASSSGLGAKNIQYF.

CDR3 region: CASSWSEGQPQHF. The CDR3 bases are TGTGCCAGCAGTTGGAGTGAGGGTCAGCCCCAGCATTTT. The chain combines TRBV6-2 or TRBV6-3 with TRBJ1-5; D not resolved. The CDR3 contains 13 residues. Trimming stripped 4 bases from V and 6 bases from J, with 10 bases between. Germline lookup yields CDR1 MNHEY and CDR2 SVGEGT.

The gene calls are TRBV5-6 and TRBJ2-4; the D is unclear. From germline, CDR1 is SGHDT and CDR2 YYEEEE. Trimming took 0 bases from V and 6 from J, leaving 13 bases between them. The CDR3 extends over 15 amino acids. CDR3 nucleotide sequence: TGTGCCAGCAGCTTGGGTACGGGCCGTATAAACATTCAGTACTTC. This translates into CASSLGTGRINIQYF.